One sample yielded the 23 T cell receptor beta chains listed below, sequenced in a study of prognosis after radiotherapy for stage I lung cancer (dated by TCRdb to about 2021). TCRdb names Illumina HiSeq 3000 as the instrument used. The TCR beta CDR3 region was amplified from genomic DNA by two rounds of multiplex PCR. The first PCR round used primers specific to each TRBV and TRBJ gene, with sequences filed in Chinese patent CN105087789A. TCRdb trimmed public reads at Q25 via fastp, called clones via MiXCR and kept in-frame beta chains. All rows with the same CDR3 protein become a single entry with the most common DNA and genes. For this sample the table gives 50,000 to 75,000 distinct CDR3 sequences, of which around 27% were detected only once. The top ten clonotypes cover less than 8% of the sample. The sequencing used PBMCs, collected before or after stereotactic body radiation therapy (not recorded which). The receptors were gathered from a donor aged 50 or older with non-small cell lung cancer.

This clonotype has a count of ten or more. CDR3 coding DNA: TGTGCCAGCAGCTTGTGGGACAGGCCTTATCAGCCCCAGCATTTT. The encoded protein is CASSLWDRPYQPQHF. The chain uses TRBV5-6 and TRBJ1-5; TRBD1 matches 8 bases. CDR1 SGHDT and CDR2 YYEEEE come from the germline V gene. V was clipped by 1 base and J by 5 bases; unmatched bases: 5. This CDR3 comprises 15 residues.

This clonotype was seen a single time. A read error is possible here, since a much larger clone lies one base away. V and J are TRBV5-4 and TRBJ1-1; D is unclear. There are 12 residues in the CDR3. CDR1 is SGHNT, CDR2 YYREEE, per germline (reference sequence). Trimming took 7 bases from V and 7 from J, leaving 14 bases between them. This CDR3 is CASGGRYLEAFF. For the CDR3, the DNA is TGTGCCAGCGGAGGTAGGTATCTTGAAGCTTTCTTT.

This clonotype was counted ten times or more. This rearrangement joins TRBV28 to TRBJ2-7; 8 bases match TRBD2. The V gene end was trimmed by 9 bases and the J gene end by 2 bases; junction bases not matched to a gene: 9. Germline V gene lookup returns CDR1 MDHEN and CDR2 SYDVKM. The CDR3 runs to 14 residues. In DNA form, the CDR3 reads TGTGCCAGTAGGGGGGCGGGGGGTCCCTACGAGCAGTACTTC. Residues: CASRGAGGPYEQYF.

The table lists this clonotype with a few counts. The chain employs TRBV7-8 and TRBJ1-1; D not resolved. The CDR3 consists of 14 residues. With 4 bases removed from V and 0 bases from J, the gap between germline ends came to 9 bases. The germline CDR1 and CDR2 sequences are SGHVS and FQNEAQ. The CDR3 coding sequence is TGTGCCAGCAGCTATAACCCCTTGAACACTGAAGCTTTCTTT. Translated: CASSYNPLNTEAFF.

This clonotype showed up many times. V usage is TRBV20-1 and J usage is TRBJ1-1; 8 nucleotides match TRBD1. V lost 1 base to trimming and J lost 1 base; unmatched junction nucleotides: 2. Per the germline V gene, CDR1 is DFQATT and CDR2 is SNEGSKA (reference sequence). This CDR3 spans 14 amino acids. Written as DNA, the CDR3 is TGCAGTGCTAGAGTGGGGACAGGGAACACTGAAGCTTTCTTT. Translated, it gives CSARVGTGNTEAFF.

This clonotype showed up just once. This may be a read error: a much more frequent sequence differs by one nucleotide. V is TRBV19 and J is TRBJ2-4; D is tentatively TRBD1 or TRBD2 (6 bases each). In germline, CDR1 is LNHDA, CDR2 SQIVND (reference sequence). The CDR3 covers 12 residues. CDR3 in amino acids: CASSIDRGVQHF. In DNA, the CDR3 is TGTGCCAGTAGTATAGATAGGGGGGTTCAGCACTTC.

Many counts were recorded for this clonotype. The chain carries TRBV20-1 and TRBJ2-5; tentative D call: TRBD1 (6 bases). The CDR3 extends over 14 amino acids. Looked up from germline, CDR1 is DFQATT and CDR2 is SNEGSKA (reference sequence). Between the trimmed V and J ends, which lost 0 bases and 3 bases, there was a span of 11 bases. The chain's CDR3 is CSARDWQGKETQYF. CDR3 DNA: TGCAGTGCTAGAGATTGGCAGGGGAAAGAGACCCAGTACTTC.

Notes on this clonotype: With only one base between it and a far larger clone, this is likely a read error. The V and J genes are TRBV6-8 and TRBJ2-7; TRBD1 might be the D (6 bases). V lost 4 bases, J lost 7 bases, and 17 bases lay in between. The length of the CDR3 is 14 residues. Germline V lookup: CDR1 MNHGY, CDR2 SAAAGT. The CDR3 is CASSLTKYRDEQYF. CDR3 in DNA: TGTGCCAGCAGTTTGACCAAGTACAGGGATGAGCAGTACTTC.

This clonotype was counted at least ten times. V usage is TRBV20-1 and J usage is TRBJ2-3; TRBD2 agrees at 9 bases. The CDR3 is 15 amino acids. The trim removed 4 bases at V and 1 base at J, leaving 6 bases unmatched. Germline V gives CDR1 DFQATT, CDR2 SNEGSKA (reference sequence). The CDR3 spells CSAKKRGEGTDTQYF. In nucleotides, the CDR3 is TGCAGTGCTAAAAAGCGGGGGGAGGGCACAGATACGCAGTATTTT.

This clonotype was seen at least ten times. The J gene is TRBJ1-2, the V gene TRBV20-1, with 8 bases identical to TRBD1. This CDR3 has 14 residues. The V gene end was trimmed by 0 bases and the J gene end by 7 bases; junction bases not matched to a gene: 7. Germline values: CDR1 DFQATT, CDR2 SNEGSKA (reference sequence). The DNA of the CDR3 is TGCAGTGCTAGAGATCAATACAGGGGGGTTGGCTACACCTTC. Protein product: CSARDQYRGVGYTF.

This clonotype was detected many times. This chain uses TRBV7-9 with TRBJ2-1; 11 bases line up with TRBD2. The CDR3 consists of 22 residues. CDR1 is SEHNR, CDR2 FQNEAQ, per germline (reference sequence). V lost 5 bases, J lost 6 bases, and 27 bases stayed unmatched. This chain's CDR3 is CASSPSPTTRLAGNLRGNEQFF. In DNA form, the CDR3 reads TGTGCCAGCAGCCCGAGCCCGACCACGAGACTAGCGGGGAATCTCAGAGGCAATGAGCAGTTCTTC. The entire variable domain, with the rest obtained from reference TRBV7-9 and TRBJ2-1, is as follows: DTGVSQNPRHKITKRGQNVTFRCDPISEHNRLYWYRQTLGQGPEFLTYFQNEAQLEKSRLLSDRFSAERPKGSFSTLEIQRTEQGDSAMYLCASSPSPTTRLAGNLRGNEQFFGPGTRLTVL.

This clonotype was counted ten times or more. The chain recombines TRBV5-6 with TRBJ1-2; no reliable D call. The germline V and J ends were trimmed by 7 bases and 4 bases, with 23 bases remaining between them. There are 16 residues in the CDR3. Germline V gives CDR1 SGHDT, CDR2 YYEEEE. The CDR3 DNA sequence: TGTGCCAGCCAAATTGCCGGAACAGCGAGGAGCTATGGCTACACCTTC. This gives the protein CASQIAGTARSYGYTF.

In the case of this clonotype: A read error is the likely source, as a far larger clone sits one nucleotide away. CDR3 DNA sequence: TGTGCCAGCATTCCCCTAGCGGGGGGAGGGACCGGGGAGATGTTTTTT. Translated: CASIPLAGGGTGEMFF. The gene calls are TRBV6-4 and TRBJ2-2; TRBD2 agrees at 11 bases. CDR1 is MRHNA, CDR2 SNTAGT, per germline. This CDR3 has 16 residues.

This clonotype was detected many times. The rearrangement links TRBV20-1 to TRBJ2-1; 7 bases align to TRBD1. The CDR3 length is 16 residues. V was pared by 3 bases and J by 5 bases, with 13 bases of the junction left unmatched. Germline V lookup: CDR1 DFQATT, CDR2 SNEGSKA (reference sequence). Written as DNA, the CDR3 is TGCAGTGCTAGGGGTGCTGGGACAGAATCCCACAATGAGCAGTTCTTC. This encodes CSARGAGTESHNEQFF.

At least ten counts were recorded for this clonotype. The chain recombines TRBV11-2 with TRBJ2-5; D not certain. Germline CDR1 and CDR2: SGHAT and FQNNGV. The CDR3 extends over 18 amino acids. The V end was cut by 1 base, the J end by 1 base, with 19 bases between. CDR3 nucleotides: TGTGCCAGCAGCTTAGTACTCCCTGGGAAGGGCTCCCAAGAGACCCAGTACTTC. Amino acid sequence: CASSLVLPGKGSQETQYF.

In the case of this clonotype: The junction departs from the called germline gene at one end, perhaps through a read error. This chain uses TRBV7-2 with TRBJ1-2; a possible D gene is TRBD1 (6 bases). The germline V gene encodes CDR1 SGHTA and CDR2 FQGNSA. CDR3 length: 15 residues. The CDR3, as DNA: TGTGCCGGCAGCTCGTACCCGGGAAAGGGGGTGGACTACACCTTC. It codes for CAGSSYPGKGVDYTF.

This clonotype was observed many times. V is TRBV30 and J is TRBJ1-3; a weak D match, TRBD1 (6 bases). CDR1 and CDR2 from the germline V gene are GTSNPN and SVGIG (reference sequence). Trimming left V 0 bases short and J 3 bases short, with 6 bases between. The CDR3 runs 13 residues. CDR3: CAWSVQGGNTIYF. Here the CDR3 DNA reads TGTGCCTGGAGTGTACAGGGTGGAAACACCATATATTTT. The variable domain in full, with the rest retrieved from reference TRBV30 and TRBJ1-3, is SQTIHQWPATLVQPVGSPLSLECTVEGTSNPNLYWYRQAAGRGLQLLFYSVGIGQISSEVPQNLSASRPQDRQFILSSKKLLLSDSGFYLCAWSVQGGNTIYFGEGSWLTVV.

There are many counts of this clonotype. The chain recombines TRBV6-5 with TRBJ2-7; the match to TRBD1 covers 7 bases. V shed 0 bases and J 2 bases; nucleotides not matched to a gene: 4. CDR1 and CDR2 from the germline V gene are MNHEY and SVGAGI. The CDR3 runs 15 residues. CDR3 region: CASSYSGRGTYEQYF. CDR3 coding DNA: TGTGCCAGCAGTTACTCGGGCAGGGGGACCTACGAGCAGTACTTC.

The genes are TRBV20-1 and TRBJ2-1; D not certain. The CDR3 contains 10 residues. Trimming took off 4 bases at V and 9 bases at J, with 7 bases between the two ends. Looked up from germline, CDR1 is DFQATT and CDR2 is SNEGSKA (reference sequence). The CDR3 loop reads CSATMSEQFF. In DNA form, the CDR3 reads TGCAGTGCTACTATGAGTGAGCAGTTCTTC.

This clonotype is medium-sized. This chain links TRBV6-4 with TRBJ1-6; 7 bases are shared with TRBD1. The CDR3 spans 15 residues. J lost 10 bases, V lost 4 bases, and 10 bases had no gene match. Germline CDR1 and CDR2: MRHNA and SNTAGT. CDR3 protein: CASSGADRDRSPLHF. CDR3 DNA sequence: TGTGCCAGCAGTGGGGCCGACAGGGATCGGTCACCCCTCCACTTT.

Comment on this clonotype: A single base separates this from a much larger clone, so it may be a read error. The V and J genes are TRBV6-5 and TRBJ1-4; 7 bases are shared with TRBD1. Germline CDR1 is MNHEY and CDR2 is SVGAGI. This CDR3 has 16 amino acids. The J segment lost 3 bases and the V segment lost 1 base, leaving 5 bases of the junction unmatched. CDR3 DNA: TGTGCCAGCAGTTACTACGGGGACAGCTCTAATGAAAAACTGTTTTTT. Residues: CASSYYGDSSNEKLFF.

The sample holds a few counts of this clonotype. V gene TRBV5-4 combines with J gene TRBJ2-1; no definite D call. This CDR3 region has 16 residues. V was cut by 0 bases and J by 2 bases, with 12 bases left in between. Germline CDR1 reads SGHNT; CDR2 reads YYREEE (reference sequence). The CDR3: CASSLGRSVTYNEQFF. CDR3 in DNA: TGTGCCAGCAGCTTGGGACGGTCCGTTACCTACAATGAGCAGTTCTTC.

Comments on this clonotype: This may arise from a read error, as a much more abundant clone is one base away. This sequence joins TRBV7-3 and TRBJ2-2; D might be TRBD2 (5 bases). The germline V and J ends were trimmed by 10 bases and 9 bases, with 30 bases remaining between them. From germline, CDR1 is SGHTA and CDR2 FQGTGA. The CDR3 runs to 17 residues. The CDR3 sequence is CATLVSSKEVVTRELFF. In DNA, the CDR3 is TGTGCCACCCTGGTGAGTTCAAAGGAGGTAGTAACCAGGGAGCTGTTTTTT.